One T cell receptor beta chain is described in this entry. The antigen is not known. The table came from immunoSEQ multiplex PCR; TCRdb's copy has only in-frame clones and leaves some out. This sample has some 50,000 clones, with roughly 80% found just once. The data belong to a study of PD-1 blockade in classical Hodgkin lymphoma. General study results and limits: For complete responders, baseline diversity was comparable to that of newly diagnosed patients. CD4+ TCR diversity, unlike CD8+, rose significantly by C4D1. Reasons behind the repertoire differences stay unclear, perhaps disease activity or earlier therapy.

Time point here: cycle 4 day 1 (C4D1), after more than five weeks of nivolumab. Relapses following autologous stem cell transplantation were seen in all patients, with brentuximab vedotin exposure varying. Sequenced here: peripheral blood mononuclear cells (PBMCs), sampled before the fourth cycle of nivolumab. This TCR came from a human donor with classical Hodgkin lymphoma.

CDR3 sequence (DNA): TGTGCCAGCTCACTCCGCGGGACATACAATGAAAAACTGTTTTTT. Translated: CASSLRGTYNEKLFF. The V gene is TRBV18, the J gene TRBJ1-4; D is perhaps TRBD1 (6 bases). Germline CDR1 KGHSH, CDR2 LQKENI. The CDR3 extends over 15 amino acids. The V end was cut by 4 bases, the J end by 5 bases, with 14 bases between. Full variable domain (rest looked up from reference TRBV18 and TRBJ1-4): NAGVMQNPRHLVRRRGQEARLRCSPMKGHSHVYWYRQLPEEGLKFMVYLQKENIIDESGMPKERFSAEFPKEGPSILRIQQVVRGDSAAYFCASSLRGTYNEKLFFGSGTQLSVL.